The clone carrying this T cell receptor beta chain showed up many times. Antigen specificity is unknown. From approximately 9.3 ml of fresh peripheral blood, PBMCs were isolated. This entry comes from a study of T cells in Graves' hyperthyroidism and ophthalmopathy. Amplification of TCR beta CDR3 regions used RNA as the template. HTBI primers were used for first-round RT-PCR of the TCR CDR3. TCRdb reprocessed the multiplex PCR reads with MiXCR, giving one entry per CDR3 protein. Of about 320,000 distinct CDR3 sequences listed, around a sixth are singletons. Regarding the study as a whole: The blood repertoire included most of the expanded thyroid clonotypes above 0.001. Ophthalmopathy and stable hyperthyroidism were told apart by a 13 V-J model.

The TCR sequence derives from a man aged 25-45 years with Graves' hyperthyroidism. Material: blood.

CDR3 loop: CASSLRGSDTQYF. The CDR3 DNA is TGTGCCAGCAGCTTAAGAGGGTCGGATACGCAGTATTTT. The chain has TRBV7-8 and TRBJ2-3; TRBD2 is a possible D gene (5 bases). The CDR3 has 13 residues. Trimming took off 2 bases at V and 6 bases at J, with 9 bases between the two ends. Germline CDR1 is SGHVS and CDR2 is FQNEAQ.